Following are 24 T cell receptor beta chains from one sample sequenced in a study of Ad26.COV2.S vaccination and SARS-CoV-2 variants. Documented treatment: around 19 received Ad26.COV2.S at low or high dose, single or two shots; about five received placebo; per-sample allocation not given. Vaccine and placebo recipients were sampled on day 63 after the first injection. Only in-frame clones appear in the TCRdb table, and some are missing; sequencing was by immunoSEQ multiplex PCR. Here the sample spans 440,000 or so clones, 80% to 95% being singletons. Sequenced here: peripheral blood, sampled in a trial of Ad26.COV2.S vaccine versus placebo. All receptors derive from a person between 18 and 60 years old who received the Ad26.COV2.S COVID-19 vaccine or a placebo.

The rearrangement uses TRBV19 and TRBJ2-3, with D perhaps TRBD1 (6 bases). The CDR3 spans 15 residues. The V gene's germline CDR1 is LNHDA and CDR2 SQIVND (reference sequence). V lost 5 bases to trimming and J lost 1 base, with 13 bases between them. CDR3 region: CASSLSYRGTDTQYF. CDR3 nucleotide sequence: TGTGCCAGTAGTCTTTCGTACAGGGGCACAGATACGCAGTATTTT.

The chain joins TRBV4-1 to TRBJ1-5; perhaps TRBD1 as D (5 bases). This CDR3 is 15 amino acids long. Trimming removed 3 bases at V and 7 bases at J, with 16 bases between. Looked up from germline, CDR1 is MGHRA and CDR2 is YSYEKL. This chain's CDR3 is CASSQTGGFGQPQHF. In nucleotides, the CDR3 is TGCGCCAGCAGCCAGACCGGGGGGTTCGGACAGCCCCAGCATTTT.

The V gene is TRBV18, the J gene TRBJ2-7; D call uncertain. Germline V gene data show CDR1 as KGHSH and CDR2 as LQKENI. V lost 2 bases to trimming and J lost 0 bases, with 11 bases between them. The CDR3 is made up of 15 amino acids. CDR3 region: CASSPVQLSSYEQYF. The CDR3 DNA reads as TGTGCCAGCTCACCAGTGCAATTGAGCTCCTACGAGCAGTACTTC.

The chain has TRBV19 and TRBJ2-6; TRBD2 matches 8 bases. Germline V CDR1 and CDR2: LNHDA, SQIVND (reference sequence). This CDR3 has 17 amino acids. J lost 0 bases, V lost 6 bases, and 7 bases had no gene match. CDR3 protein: CASRVGGGSSGANVLTF. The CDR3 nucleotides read TGTGCCAGTAGGGTTGGCGGGGGGAGCTCTGGGGCCAACGTCCTGACTTTC. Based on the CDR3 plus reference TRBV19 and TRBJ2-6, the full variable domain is DGGITQSPKYLFRKEGQNVTLSCEQNLNHDAMYWYRQDPGQGLRLIYYSQIVNDFQKGDIAEGYSVSREKKESFPLTVTSAQKNPTAFYLCASRVGGGSSGANVLTFGAGSRLTVL.

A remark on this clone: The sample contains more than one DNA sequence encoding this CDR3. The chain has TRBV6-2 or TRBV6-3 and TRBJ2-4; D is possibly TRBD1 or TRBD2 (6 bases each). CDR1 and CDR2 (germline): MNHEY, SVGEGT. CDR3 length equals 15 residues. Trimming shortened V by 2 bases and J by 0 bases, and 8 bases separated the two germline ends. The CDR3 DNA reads TGTGCCAGCAGTTACGGGGGGCAAGCCAAAAACATTCAGTACTTC. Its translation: CASSYGGQAKNIQYF.

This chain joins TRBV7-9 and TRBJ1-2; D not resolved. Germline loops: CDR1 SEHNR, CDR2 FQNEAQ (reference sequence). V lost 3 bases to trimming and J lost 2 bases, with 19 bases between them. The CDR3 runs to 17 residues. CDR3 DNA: TGTGCCAGCAGCTTCCCCATCGGGAGGCCCTACAACTATGGCTACACCTTC. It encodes CASSFPIGRPYNYGYTF.

The CDR3 is CASSLPGGAETQYF. The CDR3 DNA is TGTGCCAGCAGCCTCCCCGGGGGGGCGGAGACCCAGTACTTC. This rearrangement joins TRBV3-1 (or the pseudogene TRBV3-2) to TRBJ2-5, with 8 bases matching TRBD2. V was clipped by 4 bases and J by 5 bases; unmatched bases: 6. In germline, CDR1 is LGHDT, CDR2 YNNKEL (reference sequence). There are 14 residues in the CDR3.

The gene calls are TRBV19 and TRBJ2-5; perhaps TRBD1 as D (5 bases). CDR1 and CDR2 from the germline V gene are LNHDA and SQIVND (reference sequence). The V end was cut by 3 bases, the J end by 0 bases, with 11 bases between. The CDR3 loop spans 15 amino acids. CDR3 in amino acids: CASSILSGHQETQYF. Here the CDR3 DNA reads TGTGCCAGTAGTATCCTGTCAGGGCACCAAGAGACCCAGTACTTC.

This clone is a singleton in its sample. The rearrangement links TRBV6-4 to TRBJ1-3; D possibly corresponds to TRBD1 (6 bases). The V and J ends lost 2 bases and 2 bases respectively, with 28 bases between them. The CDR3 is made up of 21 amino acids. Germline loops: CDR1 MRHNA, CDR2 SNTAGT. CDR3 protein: CASSDAPWTVLGGHPGNTIYF. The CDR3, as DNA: TGTGCCAGCAGTGACGCCCCTTGGACAGTCTTAGGGGGACATCCTGGAAACACCATATATTTT.

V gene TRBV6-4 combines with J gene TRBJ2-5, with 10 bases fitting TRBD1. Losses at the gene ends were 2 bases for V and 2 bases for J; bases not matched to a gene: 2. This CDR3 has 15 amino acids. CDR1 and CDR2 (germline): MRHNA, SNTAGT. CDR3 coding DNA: TGTGCCAGCAGTGACGGGGGACAGGGGCAAGAGACCCAGTACTTC. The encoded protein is CASSDGGQGQETQYF.

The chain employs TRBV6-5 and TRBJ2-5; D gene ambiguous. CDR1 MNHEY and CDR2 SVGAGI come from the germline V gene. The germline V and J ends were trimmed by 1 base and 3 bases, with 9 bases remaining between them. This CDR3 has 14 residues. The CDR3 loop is CASSYLGAEETQYF. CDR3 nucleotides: TGTGCCAGCAGTTACTTGGGCGCCGAAGAGACCCAGTACTTC.

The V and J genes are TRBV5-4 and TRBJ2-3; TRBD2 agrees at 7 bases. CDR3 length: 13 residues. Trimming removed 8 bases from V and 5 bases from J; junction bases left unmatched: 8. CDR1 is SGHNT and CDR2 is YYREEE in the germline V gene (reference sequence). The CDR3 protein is CASNRAGVDTQYF. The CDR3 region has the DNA TGTGCCAGTAACCGCGCGGGGGTAGATACGCAGTATTTT.

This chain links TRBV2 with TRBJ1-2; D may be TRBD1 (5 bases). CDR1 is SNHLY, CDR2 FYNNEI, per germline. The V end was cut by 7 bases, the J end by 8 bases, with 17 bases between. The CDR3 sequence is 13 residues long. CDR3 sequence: CASTEGPPWGYTF. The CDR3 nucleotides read TGTGCCAGCACCGAGGGGCCACCCTGGGGCTACACCTTC.

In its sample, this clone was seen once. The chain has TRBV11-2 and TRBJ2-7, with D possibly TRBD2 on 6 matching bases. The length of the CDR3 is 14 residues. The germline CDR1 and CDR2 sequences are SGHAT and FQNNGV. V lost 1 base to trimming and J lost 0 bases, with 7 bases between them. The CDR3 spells CASSLGGNSYEQYF. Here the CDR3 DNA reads TGTGCCAGCAGCTTAGGCGGGAACTCCTACGAGCAGTACTTC.

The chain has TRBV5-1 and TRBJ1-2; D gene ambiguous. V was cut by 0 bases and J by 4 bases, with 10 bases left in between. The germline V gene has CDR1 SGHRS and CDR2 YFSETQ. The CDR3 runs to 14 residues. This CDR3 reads CASSLVPESYGYTF. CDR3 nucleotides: TGCGCCAGCAGCTTGGTTCCGGAATCCTATGGCTACACCTTC.

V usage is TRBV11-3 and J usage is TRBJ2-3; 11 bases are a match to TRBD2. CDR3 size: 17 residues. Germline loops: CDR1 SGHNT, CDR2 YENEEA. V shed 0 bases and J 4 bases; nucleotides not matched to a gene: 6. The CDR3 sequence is CASSLDGLAGQADTQYF. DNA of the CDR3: TGTGCCAGCAGCTTAGATGGACTAGCGGGTCAGGCAGATACGCAGTATTTT.

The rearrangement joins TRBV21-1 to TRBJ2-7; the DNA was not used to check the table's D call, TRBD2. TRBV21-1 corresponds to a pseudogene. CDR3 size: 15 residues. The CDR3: CASSKRGGSLDEQYF. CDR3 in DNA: TGTGCCAGCAGCAAACGGGGAGGGAGTTTGGACGAGCAGTACTTC.

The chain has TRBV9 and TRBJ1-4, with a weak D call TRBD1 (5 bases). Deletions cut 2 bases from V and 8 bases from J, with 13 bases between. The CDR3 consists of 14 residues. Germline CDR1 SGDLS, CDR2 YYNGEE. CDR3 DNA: TGTGCCAGCAGCGTTGATGGGGGGTACGAAAAACTGTTTTTT. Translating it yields CASSVDGGYEKLFF.

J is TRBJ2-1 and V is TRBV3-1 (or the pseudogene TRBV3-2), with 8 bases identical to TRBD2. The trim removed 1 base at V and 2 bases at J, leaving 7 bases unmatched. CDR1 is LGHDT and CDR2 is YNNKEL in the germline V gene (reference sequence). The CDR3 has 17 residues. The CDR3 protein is CASSQAWGGGPYNEQFF. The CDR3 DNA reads TGTGCCAGCAGCCAAGCATGGGGCGGGGGGCCCTACAATGAGCAGTTCTTC.

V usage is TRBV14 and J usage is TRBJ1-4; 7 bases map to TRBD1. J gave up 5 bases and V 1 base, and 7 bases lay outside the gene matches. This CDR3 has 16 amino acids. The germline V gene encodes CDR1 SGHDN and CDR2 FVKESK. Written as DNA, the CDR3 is TGTGCCAGCAGCCAAGCCAGGGGGGACGAAAATGAAAAACTGTTTTTT. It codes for CASSQARGDENEKLFF.

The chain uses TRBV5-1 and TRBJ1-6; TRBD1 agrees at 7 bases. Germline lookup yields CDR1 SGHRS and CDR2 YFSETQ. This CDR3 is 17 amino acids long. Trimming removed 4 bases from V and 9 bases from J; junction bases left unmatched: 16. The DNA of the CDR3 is TGCGCCAGCAGCCCGACCACAGGGGATGGTTTAGTTTCACCCCTCCACTTT. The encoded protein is CASSPTTGDGLVSPLHF.

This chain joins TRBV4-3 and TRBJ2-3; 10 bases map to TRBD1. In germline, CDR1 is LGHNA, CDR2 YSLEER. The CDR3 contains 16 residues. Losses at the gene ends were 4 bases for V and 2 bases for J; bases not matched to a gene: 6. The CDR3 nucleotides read TGCGCCAGCAGCCCGACGACAGGGGGCGCCACAGATACGCAGTATTTT. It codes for CASSPTTGGATDTQYF.

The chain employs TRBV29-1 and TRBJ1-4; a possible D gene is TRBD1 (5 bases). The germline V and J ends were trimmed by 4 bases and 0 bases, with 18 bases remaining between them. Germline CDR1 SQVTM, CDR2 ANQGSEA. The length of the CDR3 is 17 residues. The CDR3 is CSVVEGTRGATNEKLFF. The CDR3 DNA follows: TGCAGCGTTGTCGAGGGTACAAGAGGGGCAACTAATGAAAAACTGTTTTTT.

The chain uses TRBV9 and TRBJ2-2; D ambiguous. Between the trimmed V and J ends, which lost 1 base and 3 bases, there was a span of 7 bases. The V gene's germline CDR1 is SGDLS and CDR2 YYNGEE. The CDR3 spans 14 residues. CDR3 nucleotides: TGTGCCAGCAGCGTACACTGGGACACCGGGGAGCTGTTTTTT. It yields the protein CASSVHWDTGELFF.